This TCR beta chain was profiled in a study of blood T cell repertoires in COVID-19. Study in general: Sample material is recorded as cDNA or gDNA derived from T cells, B-cell-depleted T cells, or PBMCs.

Profiling relied on immunoSEQ multiplex PCR, and the TCRdb table lists in-frame clones only, not all of them. The data contain approximately 150,000 clones, 65% to 85% of them singletons. The CDR3 spans 15 residues. The germline V gene encodes CDR1 KGHDR and CDR2 SFDVKD. V lost 6 bases, J lost 4 bases, and 10 bases stayed unmatched. The chain combines TRBV24-1 with TRBJ1-2; 7 nucleotides match TRBD1. The sample taken for sequencing was peripheral blood. This receptor was taken from a man under 40 with COVID-19, enrolled during active disease. The CDR3 sequence: CATSPTGTSGYGYTF. In nucleotides, the CDR3 is TGTGCCACCAGTCCGACAGGGACGTCAGGCTATGGCTACACCTTC.